This entry concerns a single T cell receptor (beta chain). Its specificity is unknown. The sample comes from a study of T-cell memory formation after mild COVID-19. Study-wide context: Clustering of TCRs was largely donor specific.

Trimming stripped 7 bases from V and 1 base from J, with 19 bases between. This CDR3 region has 16 residues. Points from the study as a whole: Later expanders leaned CD4+, whereas day 15 to 85 contracting clones were balanced CD4/CD8. A second wave of clones peaked on day 37, and their SARS-CoV-2 specificity went unconfirmed. Prior to infection, memory already included some responding clones, suggesting cross-reactive memory joined.

TCRdb analysed the 5' RACE reads with MiXCR anew, one entry per CDR3 protein. Among some 270,000 distinct CDR3 sequences listed, 15% to 17% were seen once. Sequencing input: PBMCs or a T cell subset sorted from them (not recorded which). The origin of this receptor is an adult woman who had mild COVID-19 (a few samples of this study predate the infection). Cell type and time point are not known. The V gene is TRBV12-3 or TRBV12-4, the J gene TRBJ1-1; no clear D. The CDR3 DNA reads TGTGCCAGCAAATTGCCGGAGGGCAGAGAGAACACTGAAGCTTTCTTT. Translating it yields CASKLPEGRENTEAFF.